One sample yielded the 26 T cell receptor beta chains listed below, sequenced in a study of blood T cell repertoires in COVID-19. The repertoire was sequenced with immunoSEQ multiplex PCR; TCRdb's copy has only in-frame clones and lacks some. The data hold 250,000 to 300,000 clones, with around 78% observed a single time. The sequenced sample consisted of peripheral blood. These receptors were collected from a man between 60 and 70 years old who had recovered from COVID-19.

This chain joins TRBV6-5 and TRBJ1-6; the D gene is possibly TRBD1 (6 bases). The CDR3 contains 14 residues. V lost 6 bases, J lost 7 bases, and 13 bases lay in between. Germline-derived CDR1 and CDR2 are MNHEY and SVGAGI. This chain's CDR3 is CASRNTGLNSPLHF. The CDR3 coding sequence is TGTGCCAGCAGAAATACAGGGTTAAATTCACCCCTCCACTTT.

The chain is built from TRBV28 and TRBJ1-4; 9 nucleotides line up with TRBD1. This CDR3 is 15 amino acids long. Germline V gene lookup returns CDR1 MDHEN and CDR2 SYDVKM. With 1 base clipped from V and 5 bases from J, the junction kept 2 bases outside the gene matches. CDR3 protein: CASSLSGQGNEKLFF. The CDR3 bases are TGTGCCAGCAGTTTATCCGGACAGGGGAATGAAAAACTGTTTTTT.

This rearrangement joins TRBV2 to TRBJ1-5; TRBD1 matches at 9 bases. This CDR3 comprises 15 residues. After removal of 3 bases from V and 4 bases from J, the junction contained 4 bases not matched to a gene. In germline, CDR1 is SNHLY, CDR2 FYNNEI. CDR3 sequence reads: CASSEGTGKNQPQHF. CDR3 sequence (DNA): TGTGCCAGCAGTGAGGGGACAGGGAAGAATCAGCCCCAGCATTTT.

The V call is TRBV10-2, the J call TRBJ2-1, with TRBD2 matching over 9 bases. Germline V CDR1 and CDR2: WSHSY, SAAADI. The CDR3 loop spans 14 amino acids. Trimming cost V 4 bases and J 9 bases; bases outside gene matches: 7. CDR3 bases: TGCGCCAGCAGTGCCGCGGGAGGGCCCGGTGAGCAGTTCTTC. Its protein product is CASSAAGGPGEQFF.

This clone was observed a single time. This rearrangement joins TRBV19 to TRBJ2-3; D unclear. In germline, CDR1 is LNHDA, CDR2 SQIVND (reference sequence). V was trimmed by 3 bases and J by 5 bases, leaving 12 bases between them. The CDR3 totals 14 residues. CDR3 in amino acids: CASSITSLRDTQYF. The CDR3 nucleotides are TGTGCCAGTAGTATTACGTCCCTTAGAGATACGCAGTATTTT.

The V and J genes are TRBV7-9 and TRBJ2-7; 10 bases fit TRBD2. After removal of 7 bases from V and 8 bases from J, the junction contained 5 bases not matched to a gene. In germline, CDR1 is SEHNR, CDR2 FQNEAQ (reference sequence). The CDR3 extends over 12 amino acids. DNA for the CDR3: TGTGCCAGCACGGTAGCGGGGGGTAAGCAGTACTTC. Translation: CASTVAGGKQYF.

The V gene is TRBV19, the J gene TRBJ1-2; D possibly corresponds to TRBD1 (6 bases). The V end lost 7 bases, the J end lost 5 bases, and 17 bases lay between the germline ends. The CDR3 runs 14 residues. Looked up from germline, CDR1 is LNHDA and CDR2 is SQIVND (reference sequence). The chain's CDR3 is CASMDLGTTYGYTF. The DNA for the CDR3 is TGTGCCAGTATGGATCTTGGGACAACTTATGGCTACACCTTC.

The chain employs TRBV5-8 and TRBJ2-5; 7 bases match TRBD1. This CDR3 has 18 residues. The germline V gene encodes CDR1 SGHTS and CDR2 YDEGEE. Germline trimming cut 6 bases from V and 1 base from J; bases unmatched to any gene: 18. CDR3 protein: CASTGEPGQPTTQETQYF. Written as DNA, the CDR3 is TGTGCCAGCACAGGAGAACCGGGACAGCCAACTACCCAAGAGACCCAGTACTTC. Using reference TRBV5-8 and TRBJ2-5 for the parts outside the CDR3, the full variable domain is EAGVTQSPTHLIKTRGQQATLRCSPISGHTSVYWYQQALGLGLQFLLWYDEGEERNRGNFPPRFSGRQFPNYSSELNVNALELEDSALYLCASTGEPGQPTTQETQYFGPGTRLLVL.

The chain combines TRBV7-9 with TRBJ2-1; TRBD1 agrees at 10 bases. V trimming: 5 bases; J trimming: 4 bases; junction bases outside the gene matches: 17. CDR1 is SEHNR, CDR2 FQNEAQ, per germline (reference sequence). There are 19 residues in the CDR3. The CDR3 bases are TGTGCCAGCAGCCTAACCGGGACAGGGGTTGCGAATATATACAATGAGCAGTTCTTC. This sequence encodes CASSLTGTGVANIYNEQFF.

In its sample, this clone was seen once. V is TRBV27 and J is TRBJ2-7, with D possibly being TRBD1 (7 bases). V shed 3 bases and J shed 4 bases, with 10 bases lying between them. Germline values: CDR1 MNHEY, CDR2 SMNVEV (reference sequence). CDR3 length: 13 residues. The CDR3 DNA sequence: TGTGCCAGCAGTTTTCAGGGGGGATACGAGCAGTACTTC. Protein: CASSFQGGYEQYF.

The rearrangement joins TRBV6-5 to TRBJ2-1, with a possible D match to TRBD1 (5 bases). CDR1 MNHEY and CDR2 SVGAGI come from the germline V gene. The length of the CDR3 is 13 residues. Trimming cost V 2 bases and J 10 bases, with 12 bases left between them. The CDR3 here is CASSYPGKEEQFF. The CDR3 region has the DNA TGTGCCAGCAGTTACCCAGGGAAGGAGGAGCAGTTCTTC.

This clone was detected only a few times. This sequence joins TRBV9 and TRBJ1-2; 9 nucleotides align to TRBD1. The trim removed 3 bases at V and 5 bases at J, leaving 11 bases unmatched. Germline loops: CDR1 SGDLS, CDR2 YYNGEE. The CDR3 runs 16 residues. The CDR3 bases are TGTGCCAGCAGCGCAATCCTGGGACAGGGAGGTTATGGCTACACCTTC. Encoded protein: CASSAILGQGGYGYTF.

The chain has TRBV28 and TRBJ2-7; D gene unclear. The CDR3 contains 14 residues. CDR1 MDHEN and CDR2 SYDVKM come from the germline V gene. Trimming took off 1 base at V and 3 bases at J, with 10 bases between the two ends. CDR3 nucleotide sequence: TGTGCCAGCAGTTTATATACAGAGCTCTACGAGCAGTACTTC. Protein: CASSLYTELYEQYF.

CDR3 nucleotide sequence: TGTGCCAGTAGTATAAGGGCAGGGGGGCTTTACGAGCAGTACTTC. It is translated as CASSIRAGGLYEQYF. The rearrangement links TRBV19 to TRBJ2-7, with a tentative D call TRBD1 (7 bases). V dropped 2 bases and J dropped 4 bases, with 15 bases sitting between them. CDR3 length: 15 amino acids. CDR1 is LNHDA, CDR2 SQIVND, per germline (reference sequence).

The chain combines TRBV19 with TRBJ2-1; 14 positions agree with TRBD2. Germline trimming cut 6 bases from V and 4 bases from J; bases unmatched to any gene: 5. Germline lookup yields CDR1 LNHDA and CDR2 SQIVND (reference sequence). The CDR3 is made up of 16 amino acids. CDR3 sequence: CASRWTSGGLYNEQFF. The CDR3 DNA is TGTGCCAGTAGATGGACTAGCGGGGGGCTATACAATGAGCAGTTCTTC.

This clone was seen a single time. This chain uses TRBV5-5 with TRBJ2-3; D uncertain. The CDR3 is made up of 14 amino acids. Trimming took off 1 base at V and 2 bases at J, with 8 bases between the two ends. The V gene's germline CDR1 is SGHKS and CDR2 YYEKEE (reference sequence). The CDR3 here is CASSLMSSTDTQYF. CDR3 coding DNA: TGTGCCAGCAGCTTGATGAGTTCCACAGATACGCAGTATTTT.

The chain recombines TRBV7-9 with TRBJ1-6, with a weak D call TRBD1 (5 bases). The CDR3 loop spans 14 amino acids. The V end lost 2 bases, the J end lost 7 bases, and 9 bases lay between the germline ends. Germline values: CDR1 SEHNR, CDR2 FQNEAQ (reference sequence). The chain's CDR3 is CASSLYRGNSPLHF. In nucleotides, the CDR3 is TGTGCCAGCAGCTTATACCGGGGGAATTCACCCCTCCACTTT.

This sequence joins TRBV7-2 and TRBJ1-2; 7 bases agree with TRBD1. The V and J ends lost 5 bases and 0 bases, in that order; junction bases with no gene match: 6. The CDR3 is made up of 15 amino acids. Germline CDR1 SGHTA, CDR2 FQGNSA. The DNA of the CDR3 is TGTGCCAGCAGCCAAACAGGGACAGCTAACTATGGCTACACCTTC. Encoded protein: CASSQTGTANYGYTF.

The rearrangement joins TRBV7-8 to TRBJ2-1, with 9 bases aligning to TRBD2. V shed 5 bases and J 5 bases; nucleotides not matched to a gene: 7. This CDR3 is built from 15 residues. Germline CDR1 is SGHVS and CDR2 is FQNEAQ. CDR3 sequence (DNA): TGTGCCAGCAGCCGACTAGCGGAGAACCACAATGAGCAGTTCTTC. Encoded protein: CASSRLAENHNEQFF. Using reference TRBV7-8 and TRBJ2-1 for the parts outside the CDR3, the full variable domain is GAGVSQSPRYKVAKRGQDVALRCDPISGHVSLFWYQQALGQGPEFLTYFQNEAQLDKSGLPSDRFFAERPEGSVSTLKIQRTQQEDSAVYLCASSRLAENHNEQFFGPGTRLTVL.

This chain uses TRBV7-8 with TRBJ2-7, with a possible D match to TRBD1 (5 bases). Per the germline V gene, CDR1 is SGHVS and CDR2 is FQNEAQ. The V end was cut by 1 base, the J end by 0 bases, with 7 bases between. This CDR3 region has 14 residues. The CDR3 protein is CASSLGTSSYEQYF. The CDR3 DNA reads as TGTGCCAGCAGCTTAGGGACAAGCTCCTACGAGCAGTACTTC.

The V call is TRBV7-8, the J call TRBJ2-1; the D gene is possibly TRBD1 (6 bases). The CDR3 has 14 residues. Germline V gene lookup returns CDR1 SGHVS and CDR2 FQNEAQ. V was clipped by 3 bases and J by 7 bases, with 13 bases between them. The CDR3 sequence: CASSLSGTNNEQFF. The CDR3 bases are TGTGCCAGCAGCTTGTCCGGGACAAATAATGAGCAGTTCTTC.

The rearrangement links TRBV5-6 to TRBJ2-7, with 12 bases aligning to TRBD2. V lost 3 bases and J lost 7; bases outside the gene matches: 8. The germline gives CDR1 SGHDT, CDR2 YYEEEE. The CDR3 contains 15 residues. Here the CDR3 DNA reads TGTGCCAGCAGCTGGGCCCGACTAGCGGGAGTTGAGCAGTACTTC. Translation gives CASSWARLAGVEQYF.

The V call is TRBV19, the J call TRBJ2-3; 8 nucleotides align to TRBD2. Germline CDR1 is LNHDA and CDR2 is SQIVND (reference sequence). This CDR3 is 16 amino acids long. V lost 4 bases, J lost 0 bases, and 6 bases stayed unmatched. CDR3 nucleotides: TGTGCCAGTAGTAAGCCTAGCGGGCTTAGCACAGATACGCAGTATTTT. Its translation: CASSKPSGLSTDTQYF.

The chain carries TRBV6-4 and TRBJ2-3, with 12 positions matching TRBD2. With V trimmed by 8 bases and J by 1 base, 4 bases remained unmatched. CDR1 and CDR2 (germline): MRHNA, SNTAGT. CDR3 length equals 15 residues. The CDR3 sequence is CASSRLAGGTDTQYF. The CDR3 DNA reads TGTGCCAGCTCAAGACTAGCGGGGGGCACAGATACGCAGTATTTT.

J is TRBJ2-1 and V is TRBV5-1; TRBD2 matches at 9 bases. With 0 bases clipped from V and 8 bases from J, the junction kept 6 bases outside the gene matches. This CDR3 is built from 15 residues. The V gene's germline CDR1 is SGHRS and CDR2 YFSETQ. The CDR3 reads CASSLGGGGADEQFF. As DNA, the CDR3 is TGCGCCAGCAGCTTGGGTGGCGGGGGGGCCGATGAGCAGTTCTTC. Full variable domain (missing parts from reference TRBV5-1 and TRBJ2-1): KAGVTQTPRYLIKTRGQQVTLSCSPISGHRSVSWYQQTPGQGLQFLFEYFSETQRNKGNFPGRFSGRQFSNSRSEMNVSTLELGDSALYLCASSLGGGGADEQFFGPGTRLTVL.

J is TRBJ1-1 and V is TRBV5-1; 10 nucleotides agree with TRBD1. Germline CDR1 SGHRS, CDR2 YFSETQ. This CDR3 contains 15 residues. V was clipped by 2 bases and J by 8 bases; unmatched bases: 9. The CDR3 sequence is CASSFSGTGEGEAFF. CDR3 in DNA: TGCGCCAGCAGCTTCTCCGGGACAGGGGAAGGAGAAGCTTTCTTT.